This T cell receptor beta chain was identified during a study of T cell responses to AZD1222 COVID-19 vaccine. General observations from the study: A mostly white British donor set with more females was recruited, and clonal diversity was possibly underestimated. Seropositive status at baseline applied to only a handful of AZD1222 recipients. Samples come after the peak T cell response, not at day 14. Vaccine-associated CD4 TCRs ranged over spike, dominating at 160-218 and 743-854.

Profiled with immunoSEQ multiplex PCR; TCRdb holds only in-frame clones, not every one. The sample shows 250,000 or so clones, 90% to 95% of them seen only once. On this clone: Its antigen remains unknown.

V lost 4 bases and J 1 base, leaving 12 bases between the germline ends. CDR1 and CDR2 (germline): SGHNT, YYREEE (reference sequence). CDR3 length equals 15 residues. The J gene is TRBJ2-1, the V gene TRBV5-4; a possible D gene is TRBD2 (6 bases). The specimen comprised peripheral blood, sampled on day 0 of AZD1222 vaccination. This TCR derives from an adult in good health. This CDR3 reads CASSLARGSYNEQFF. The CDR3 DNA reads TGTGCCAGCAGCCTCGCTCGGGGGTCCTACAATGAGCAGTTCTTC.